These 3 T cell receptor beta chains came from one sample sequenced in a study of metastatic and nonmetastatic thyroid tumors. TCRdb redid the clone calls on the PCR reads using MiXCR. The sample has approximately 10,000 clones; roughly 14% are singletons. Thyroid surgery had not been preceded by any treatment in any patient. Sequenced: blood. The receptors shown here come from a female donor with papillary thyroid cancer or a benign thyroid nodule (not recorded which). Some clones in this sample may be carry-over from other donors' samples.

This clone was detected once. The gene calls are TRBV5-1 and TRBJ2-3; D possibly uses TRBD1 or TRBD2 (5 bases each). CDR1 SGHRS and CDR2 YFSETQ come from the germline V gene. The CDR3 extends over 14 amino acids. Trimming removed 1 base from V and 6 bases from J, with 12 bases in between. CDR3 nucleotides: TGCGCCAGCAGCTTGCAGGGAGCTGAGGATACGCAGTATTTT. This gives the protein CASSLQGAEDTQYF.

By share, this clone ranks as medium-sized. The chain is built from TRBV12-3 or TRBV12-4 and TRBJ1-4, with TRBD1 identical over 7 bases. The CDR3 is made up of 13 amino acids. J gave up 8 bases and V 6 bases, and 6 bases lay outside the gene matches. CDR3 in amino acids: CASRQLGGEKLFF. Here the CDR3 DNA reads TGTGCCAGCAGGCAATTAGGGGGCGAAAAACTGTTTTTT.

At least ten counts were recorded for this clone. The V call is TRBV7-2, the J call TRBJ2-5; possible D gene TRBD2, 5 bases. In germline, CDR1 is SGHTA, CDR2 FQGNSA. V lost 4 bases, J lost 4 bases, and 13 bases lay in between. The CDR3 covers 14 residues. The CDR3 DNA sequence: TGTGCCAGCAGCTCACCTTCTCGGGGAGAGACCCAGTACTTC. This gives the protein CASSSPSRGETQYF.